Below, 6 T cell receptor beta chains from the same sample are listed, as sequenced in a study of CXCR3-negative and CXCR3-positive naive CD8 T cells. Study findings and constraints: CXCR3-positive naive cells carried more hydrophobic TRB CDR3s than CXCR3-negative ones.

These receptors' antigens are unknown. UMI-tagged TRB cDNA libraries were built via 5' RACE. One entry per CDR3 protein, without DNA, is what TCRdb gives after re-calling the 5' RACE reads. This sample lists about 150,000 distinct CDR3 sequences; its ten largest clones have under 0.35%. Sequenced input: naive CXCR3+ CD8+ T cells from blood. Subset specified: CD45RO-CCR7+CD27+CD95- naive CD8+ T cells expressing CXCR3 (TNR3+). The receptors derive from a human donor in good health. Some clones in this sample may be carry-over from other donors' samples.

The genes are TRBV7-2 and TRBJ2-4; TCRdb returns TRBD1, unconfirmable since there is no DNA. CDR1 SGHTA and CDR2 FQGNSA come from the germline V gene. This CDR3 is 14 amino acids long. The CDR3 loop is CASSPGHPENIQYF.

This sequence joins TRBV10-3 and TRBJ2-7. Germline V gives CDR1 ENHRY, CDR2 SYGVKD. The CDR3 consists of 16 residues. CDR3 protein: CAISESPAGRAYEQYF.

This chain connects TRBV7-9 to TRBJ2-1; the D call from TCRdb, TRBD2, cannot be confirmed without DNA. The CDR3 sequence is 12 residues long. Germline values: CDR1 SEHNR, CDR2 FQNEAQ (reference sequence). CDR3 amino acids: CASSHQFREQFF.

The genes are TRBV14 and TRBJ2-7; TCRdb indicates TRBD1, and absent DNA this call remains unverified. The CDR3 length is 13 residues. The germline gives CDR1 SGHDN, CDR2 FVKESK. CDR3 residues: CASSPWGTYEQYF.

The gene calls are TRBV12-3 or TRBV12-4 and TRBJ2-7. The CDR3 runs 12 residues. The CDR3 sequence is CASSSVVYEQYF.

The chain recombines TRBV12-3 or TRBV12-4 with TRBJ1-5. CDR3 length: 13 amino acids. The CDR3 region is CASSFSLIQPQHF.